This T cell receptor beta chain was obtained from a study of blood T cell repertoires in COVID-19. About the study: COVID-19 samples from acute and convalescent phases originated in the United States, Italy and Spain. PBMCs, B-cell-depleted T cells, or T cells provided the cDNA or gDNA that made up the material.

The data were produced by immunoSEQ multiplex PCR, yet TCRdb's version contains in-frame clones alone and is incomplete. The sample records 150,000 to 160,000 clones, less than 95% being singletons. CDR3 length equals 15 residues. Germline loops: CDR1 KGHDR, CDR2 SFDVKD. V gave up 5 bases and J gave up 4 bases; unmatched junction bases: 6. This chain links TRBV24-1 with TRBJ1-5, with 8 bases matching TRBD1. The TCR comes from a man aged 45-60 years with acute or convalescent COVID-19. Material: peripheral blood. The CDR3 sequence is CATSVGQGVNQPQHF. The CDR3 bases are TGTGCCACCAGTGTTGGACAGGGTGTAAATCAGCCCCAGCATTTT.